Shown below are 17 T cell receptor beta chains from a single sample sequenced in a study of cytomegalovirus exposure and HLA in healthy donors. A multiplex PCR was run with 60 Vbeta primers and 13 Jbeta primers. Data came from immunoSEQ multiplex PCR; TCRdb stores just in-frame clones and leaves some out. The repertoire holds approximately 110,000 clones, roughly 71% seen once, with almost 8.5% in the top ten. The sample was PBMCs. These receptors originate from a man between 18 and 35 years old in good health and CMV-seropositive.

Only one count was recorded for this clone. The chain employs TRBV5-4 and TRBJ1-1, with 7 nucleotides matching TRBD1. J was trimmed by 5 bases and V by 0 bases; bases with no gene match: 4. This CDR3 region has 14 residues. Looked up from germline, CDR1 is SGHNT and CDR2 is YYREEE (reference sequence). The CDR3 region has the DNA TGTGCCAGCAGCTTGGGAGGGGGCAGGACTGAAGCTTTCTTT. This gives the protein CASSLGGGRTEAFF.

The gene calls are TRBV6-6 and TRBJ2-7, with D tentatively TRBD2 (6 bases). Germline V lookup: CDR1 MNHNY, CDR2 SVGAGI (reference sequence). V was cut by 6 bases and J by 1 base, with 16 bases left in between. The CDR3 runs 15 residues. The CDR3 loop reads CASSPVRGISYEQYF. The CDR3 DNA sequence: TGTGCCAGCAGCCCCGTGCGGGGTATTTCCTACGAGCAGTACTTC.

The sample holds a few counts of this clone. CDR3 nucleotide sequence: TGCGCCAGCAAAGCGGGATACTACGAGCAGTACGTC. This sequence encodes CASKAGYYEQYV. The chain uses TRBV4-1 and TRBJ2-7, with 7 bases matching TRBD2. The CDR3 has 12 residues. Germline V lookup: CDR1 MGHRA, CDR2 YSYEKL. Trimming removed 7 bases from V and 3 bases from J; junction bases left unmatched: 3.

The chain combines TRBV13 with TRBJ2-7; D remains ambiguous. The CDR3 length is 14 residues. Between the trimmed V and J ends, which lost 4 bases and 0 bases, there was a span of 10 bases. The germline V gene encodes CDR1 PRHDT and CDR2 FYEKMQ (reference sequence). CDR3 sequence reads: CASSSTLSSYEQYF. The DNA of the CDR3 is TGTGCCAGCAGCTCTACCCTAAGCTCCTACGAGCAGTACTTC. The complete variable domain, with remaining parts taken from reference TRBV13 and TRBJ2-7, reads AAGVIQSPRHLIKEKRETATLKCYPIPRHDTVYWYQQGPGQDPQFLISFYEKMQSDKGSIPDRFSAQQFSDYHSELNMSSLELGDSALYFCASSSTLSSYEQYFGPGTRLTVT.

This clone has just a few counts. The chain employs TRBV6-4 and TRBJ2-3; 8 bases align to TRBD1. The V gene's germline CDR1 is MRHNA and CDR2 SNTAGT. The CDR3 sequence is 15 residues long. Trimming took 5 bases from V and 2 from J; bases not matched to a gene: 6. The CDR3 DNA reads as TGTGCCAGCAGTCTCGGACAGGGCGACACAGATACGCAGTATTTT. Its translation: CASSLGQGDTDTQYF.

The chain couples TRBV6-5 to TRBJ1-6, with D possibly TRBD1 on 6 matching bases. Germline assignment: CDR1 MNHEY and CDR2 SVGAGI. Trimming removed 6 bases at V and 7 bases at J, with 13 bases between. This CDR3 has 14 residues. The CDR3 loop reads CASRKTGLNSPLHF. The CDR3 bases are TGTGCCAGCAGAAAGACAGGTCTAAATTCACCCCTCCACTTT.

The V gene is TRBV30, the J gene TRBJ2-2; D gene unclear. Germline V lookup: CDR1 GTSNPN, CDR2 SVGIG (reference sequence). This CDR3 is 13 amino acids long. Trimming removed 0 bases at V and 9 bases at J, with 11 bases between. This chain's CDR3 is CAWSVLRFRELFF. The CDR3 DNA sequence: TGTGCCTGGAGTGTACTTCGGTTCCGGGAGCTGTTTTTT.

The rearrangement uses TRBV2 and TRBJ2-7; 7 bases line up with TRBD1. This CDR3 comprises 15 residues. Germline-derived CDR1 and CDR2 are SNHLY and FYNNEI. Losses at the gene ends were 2 bases for V and 1 base for J; bases not matched to a gene: 5. The chain's CDR3 is CASSERGQKSYEQYF. The CDR3 coding sequence is TGTGCCAGCAGTGAAAGGGGACAGAAGTCCTACGAGCAGTACTTC.

The chain carries TRBV10-2 and TRBJ1-4, with 10 bases matching TRBD1. With 11 bases clipped from V and 7 bases from J, the junction kept 7 bases outside the gene matches. In germline, CDR1 is WSHSY, CDR2 SAAADI. The CDR3 covers 13 residues. The CDR3 coding sequence is TGCGCCGCTCGGGGGACAGGGGTTGAAAAACTGTTTTTT. It specifies CAARGTGVEKLFF.

The chain has TRBV7-9 and TRBJ1-3; D may be TRBD1 (5 bases). The CDR3 totals 15 residues. Deletions cut 5 bases from V and 1 base from J, with 12 bases between. The germline CDR1 and CDR2 sequences are SEHNR and FQNEAQ (reference sequence). In nucleotides, the CDR3 is TGTGCCAGCAGCCCATCGGGGGGGTCTGGAAACACCATATATTTT. Amino acid sequence: CASSPSGGSGNTIYF. Drawing the rest from reference TRBV7-9 and TRBJ1-3, the complete variable domain is DTGVSQNPRHKITKRGQNVTFRCDPISEHNRLYWYRQTLGQGPEFLTYFQNEAQLEKSRLLSDRFSAERPKGSFSTLEIQRTEQGDSAMYLCASSPSGGSGNTIYFGEGSWLTVV.

The chain combines TRBV18 with TRBJ2-1; D is possibly TRBD2 (5 bases). The CDR3 runs 13 residues. CDR1 and CDR2 from the germline V gene are KGHSH and LQKENI. Trimming pared 3 bases from V and 7 bases from J, leaving 10 bases between. The CDR3 loop reads CASSPGVQNEQFF. CDR3 sequence (DNA): TGTGCCAGCTCACCCGGGGTCCAGAATGAGCAGTTCTTC. Combining the CDR3 with reference TRBV18 and TRBJ2-1 gives the whole variable domain NAGVMQNPRHLVRRRGQEARLRCSPMKGHSHVYWYRQLPEEGLKFMVYLQKENIIDESGMPKERFSAEFPKEGPSILRIQQVVRGDSAAYFCASSPGVQNEQFFGPGTRLTVL.

With respect to this clone: The likely explanation is a read error, given a far larger clone one base away. The gene calls are TRBV4-1 and TRBJ2-2, with TRBD1 identical over 10 bases. The CDR3 runs 16 residues. Germline assignment: CDR1 MGHRA and CDR2 YSYEKL. As DNA, the CDR3 is TGCGCCAGCAGCCAAGGAGACAGGGGGCCAGCCGGGGAGCTGCTTTTT. It is translated as CASSQGDRGPAGELLF.

The chain combines TRBV6-4 with TRBJ1-2, with 10 bases lining up with TRBD1. The CDR3 covers 16 residues. Germline-derived CDR1 and CDR2 are MRHNA and SNTAGT. The J segment lost 4 bases and the V segment lost 3 bases, leaving 8 bases of the junction unmatched. CDR3 nucleotide sequence: TGTGCCAGCAGTGAGTCGGGACAGGGGAGAACCTATGGCTACACCTTC. Translated: CASSESGQGRTYGYTF.

This chain connects TRBV2 to TRBJ2-3; maybe TRBD2 (6 bases). Germline CDR1 reads SNHLY; CDR2 reads FYNNEI. CDR3 length equals 14 residues. The V and J ends lost 4 bases and 1 base respectively, with 9 bases between them. The CDR3 sequence: CASSAGGGTDTQYF. The CDR3 nucleotides read TGTGCCAGCAGTGCTGGCGGGGGCACAGATACGCAGTATTTT.

V is TRBV5-1 and J is TRBJ1-2; the D gene is possibly TRBD1 (5 bases). Trimming removed 0 bases at V and 6 bases at J, with 6 bases between. This CDR3 has 12 amino acids. Per germline, CDR1 SGHRS and CDR2 YFSETQ. CDR3 DNA: TGCGCCAGCAGCTTGGAAGGGGATGGCTACACCTTC. Translated: CASSLEGDGYTF.

The chain couples TRBV5-4 to TRBJ2-2; no reliable D call. V lost 6 bases, J lost 6 bases, and 9 bases lay in between. Germline V gives CDR1 SGHNT, CDR2 YYREEE (reference sequence). The CDR3 has 12 residues. CDR3 protein: CASTPPSGELFF. The CDR3 DNA reads TGTGCCAGCACCCCCCCCTCCGGGGAGCTGTTTTTT.

This clone has a handful of counts. This chain uses TRBV5-6 with TRBJ2-4, with TRBD1 matching 9 bases. This CDR3 has 18 residues. V trimming: 3 bases; J trimming: 0 bases; junction bases outside the gene matches: 10. Germline V gene lookup returns CDR1 SGHDT and CDR2 YYEEEE. The CDR3 DNA sequence: TGTGCCAGCAGCTCGCTGACAGGGGGGGAGGTAGCCAAAAACATTCAGTACTTC. The encoded protein is CASSSLTGGEVAKNIQYF.